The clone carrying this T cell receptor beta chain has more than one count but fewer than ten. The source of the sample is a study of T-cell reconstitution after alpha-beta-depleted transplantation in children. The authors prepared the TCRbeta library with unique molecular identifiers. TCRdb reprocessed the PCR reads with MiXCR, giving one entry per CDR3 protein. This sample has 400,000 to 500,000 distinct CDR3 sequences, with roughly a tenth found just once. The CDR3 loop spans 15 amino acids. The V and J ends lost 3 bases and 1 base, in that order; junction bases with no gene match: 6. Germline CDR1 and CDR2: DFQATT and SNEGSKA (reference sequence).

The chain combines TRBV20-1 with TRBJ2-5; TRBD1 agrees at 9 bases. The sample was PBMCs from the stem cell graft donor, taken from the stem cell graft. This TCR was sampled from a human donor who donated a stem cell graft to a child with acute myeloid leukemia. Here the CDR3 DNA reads TGCAGTGCTAGCCAGGACAGGGGACTCCAAGAGACCCAGTACTTC. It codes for CSASQDRGLQETQYF.